This T cell receptor beta chain was captured in a study of OX40 agonist ivuxolimab in advanced cancers. Overall study: Patients were treated with intravenous ivuxolimab, dosed at 0.01 to 10 mg/kg and infused every 2 weeks. Hepatocellular carcinoma, melanoma, renal cell or head and neck cancer affected the dose-escalation patients.

At cycle 4 day 1, cycle 7 day 1, and baseline, blood was sampled. Clones were sequenced by immunoSEQ multiplex PCR, and TCRdb holds only the in-frame ones, with some missing. Among fewer than 85,000 clones, more than 80% were seen once, and the ten largest hold roughly 0.53%. There are a few counts of this clone. Germline CDR1 MDHEN, CDR2 SYDVKM. This CDR3 region has 15 residues. The V gene lost 3 bases and the J gene lost 4 bases, with 15 bases spanning the gap. The clonotype was recovered from an adult with an advanced solid tumor such as melanoma, head and neck, liver or kidney cancer. The chain carries TRBV28 and TRBJ1-1; D may be TRBD1 (6 bases). The specimen comprised CD4+ or CD8+ T cells sorted from blood, sampled in a trial of the OX40 agonist ivuxolimab. CDR3 bases: TGTGCCAGCAGTTTCAGCCGGGGAGGGGGCACTGAAGCTTTCTTT. Translation gives CASSFSRGGGTEAFF.